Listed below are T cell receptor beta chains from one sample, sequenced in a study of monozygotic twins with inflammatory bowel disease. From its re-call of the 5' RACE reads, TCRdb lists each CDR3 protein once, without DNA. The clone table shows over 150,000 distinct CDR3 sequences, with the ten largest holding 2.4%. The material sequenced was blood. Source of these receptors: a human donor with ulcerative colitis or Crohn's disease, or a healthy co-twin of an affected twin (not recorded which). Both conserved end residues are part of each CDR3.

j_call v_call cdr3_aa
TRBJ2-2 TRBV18 CASSRGATWELFF
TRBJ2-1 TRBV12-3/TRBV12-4 CASSLLGFGNEQFF
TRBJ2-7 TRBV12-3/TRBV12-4 CASSVGPSSHEQYF
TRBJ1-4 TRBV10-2 CASSDGQGDNEKLFF
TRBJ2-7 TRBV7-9 CASSLSGFRSYEQYF
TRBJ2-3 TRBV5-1 CSSSLPWDRSGADTQYF
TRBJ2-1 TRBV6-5 CASSYAAGGGFWNEQFF
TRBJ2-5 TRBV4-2 CASSQDWGETQYF
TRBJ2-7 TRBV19 CASKSRGYEQYF
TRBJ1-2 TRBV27 CASTPSPVGVYGYTF
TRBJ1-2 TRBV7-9 CASSSGTGSSYGYTF
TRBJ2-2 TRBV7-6 CASSLARPPTGELFF
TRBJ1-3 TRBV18 CASSPGLNSLGNTIYF
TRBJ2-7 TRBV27 CASSLRAGVSEQYF
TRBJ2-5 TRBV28 CASSSPTVLGETQYF